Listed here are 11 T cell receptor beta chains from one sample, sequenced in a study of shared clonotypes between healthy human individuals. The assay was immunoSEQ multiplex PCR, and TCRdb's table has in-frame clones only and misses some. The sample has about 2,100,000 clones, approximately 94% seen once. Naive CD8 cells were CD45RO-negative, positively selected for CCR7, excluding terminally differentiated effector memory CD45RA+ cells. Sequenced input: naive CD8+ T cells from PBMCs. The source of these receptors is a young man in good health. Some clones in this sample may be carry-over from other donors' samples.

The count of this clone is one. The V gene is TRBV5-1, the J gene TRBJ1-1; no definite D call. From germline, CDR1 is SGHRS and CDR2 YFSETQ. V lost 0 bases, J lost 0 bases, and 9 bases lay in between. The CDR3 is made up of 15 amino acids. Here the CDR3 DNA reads TGCGCCAGCAGCTTGGATCAGGCGGTGAACACTGAAGCTTTCTTT. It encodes CASSLDQAVNTEAFF.

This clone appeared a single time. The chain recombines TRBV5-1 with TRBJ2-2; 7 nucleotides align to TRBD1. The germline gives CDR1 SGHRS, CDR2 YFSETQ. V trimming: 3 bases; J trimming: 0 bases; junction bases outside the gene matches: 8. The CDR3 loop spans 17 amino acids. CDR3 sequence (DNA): TGCGCCAGCAGCTCCACTAGGACAGGACCGAACACCGGGGAGCTGTTTTTT. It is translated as CASSSTRTGPNTGELFF.

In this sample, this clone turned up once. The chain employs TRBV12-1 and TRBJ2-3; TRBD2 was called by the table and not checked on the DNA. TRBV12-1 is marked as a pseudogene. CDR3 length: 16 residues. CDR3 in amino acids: CASSRPRTSGTYTQYF. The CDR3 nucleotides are TGTGCCAGCAGCAGACCGCGGACTAGCGGTACCTATACGCAGTATTTT.

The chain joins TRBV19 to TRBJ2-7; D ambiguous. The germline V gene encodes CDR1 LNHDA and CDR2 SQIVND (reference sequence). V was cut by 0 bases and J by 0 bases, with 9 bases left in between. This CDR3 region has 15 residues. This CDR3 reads CASSIDTDFSYEQYF. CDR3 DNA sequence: TGTGCCAGTAGTATAGATACTGACTTCTCCTACGAGCAGTACTTC.

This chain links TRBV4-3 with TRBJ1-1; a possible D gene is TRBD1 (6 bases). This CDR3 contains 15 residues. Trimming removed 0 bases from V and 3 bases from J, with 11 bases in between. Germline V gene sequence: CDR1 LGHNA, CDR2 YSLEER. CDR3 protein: CASSQDRTDYTEAFF. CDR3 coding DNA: TGCGCCAGCAGCCAAGATCGGACAGACTACACTGAAGCTTTCTTT.

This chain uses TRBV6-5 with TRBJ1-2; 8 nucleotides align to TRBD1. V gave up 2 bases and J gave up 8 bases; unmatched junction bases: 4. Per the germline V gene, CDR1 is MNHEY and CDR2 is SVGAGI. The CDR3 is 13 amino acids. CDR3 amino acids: CASSYLTGGGYTF. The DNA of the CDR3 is TGTGCCAGCAGTTACCTTACAGGGGGAGGCTACACCTTC.

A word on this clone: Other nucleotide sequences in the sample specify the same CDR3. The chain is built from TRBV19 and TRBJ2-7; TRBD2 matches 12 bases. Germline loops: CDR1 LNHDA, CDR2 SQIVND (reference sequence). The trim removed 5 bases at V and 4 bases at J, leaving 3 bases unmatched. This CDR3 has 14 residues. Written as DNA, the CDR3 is TGTGCCAGTAGTGTGACTAGCGGGAGTTACGAGCAGTACTTC. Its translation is CASSVTSGSYEQYF.

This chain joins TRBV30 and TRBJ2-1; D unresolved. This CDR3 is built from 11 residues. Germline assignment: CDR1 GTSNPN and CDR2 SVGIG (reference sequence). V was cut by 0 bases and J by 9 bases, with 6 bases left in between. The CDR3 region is CAWSVRGEQFF. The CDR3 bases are TGTGCCTGGAGTGTACGAGGTGAGCAGTTCTTC.

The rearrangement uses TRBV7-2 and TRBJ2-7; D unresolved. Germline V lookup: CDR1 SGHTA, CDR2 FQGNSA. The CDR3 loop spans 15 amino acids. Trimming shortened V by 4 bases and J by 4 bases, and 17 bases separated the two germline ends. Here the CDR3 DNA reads TGTGCCAGCAGCTCGAAACTCCTTTGGTCGTACGAGCAGTACTTC. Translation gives CASSSKLLWSYEQYF.

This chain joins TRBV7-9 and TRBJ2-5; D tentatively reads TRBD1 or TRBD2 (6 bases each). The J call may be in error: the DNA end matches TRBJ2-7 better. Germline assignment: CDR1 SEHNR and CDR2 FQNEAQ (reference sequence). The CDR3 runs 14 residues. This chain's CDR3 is CASSLEGGYYEQYF. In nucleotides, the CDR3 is TGTGCCAGCAGCTTAGAGGGGGGATACTACGAGCAGTACTTC.

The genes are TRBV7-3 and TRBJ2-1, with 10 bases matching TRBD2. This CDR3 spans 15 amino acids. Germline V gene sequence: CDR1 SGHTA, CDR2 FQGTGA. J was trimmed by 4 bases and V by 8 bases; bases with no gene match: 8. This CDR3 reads CASGLAAIPYNEQFF. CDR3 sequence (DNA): TGTGCCAGCGGACTAGCGGCGATACCTTACAATGAGCAGTTCTTC.